These T cell receptor beta chains were read from a single sample in a study of graft-versus-host responses after intestinal transplantation. Clones were read by immunoSEQ multiplex PCR, and TCRdb kept only the in-frame ones, dropping some. The sample gives 99,000 or so clones, roughly 82% of which show up once; more than 1.4% is in the top ten. Sequenced material: PBMCs, taken 255 days after intestinal transplant. The receptor source for this set is a human patient who received an intestinal transplant, so some T cells may come from the graft donor. Both conserved end residues are part of each CDR3. Fields, in order: D gene, J gene, clone size, V gene, CDR3 DNA, CDR3 protein. The D gene is left open where the match is weak. Clone size is stated in some rows and not others, as once, few, many or a class when expanded.

d_gene: TRBD1
j_gene: TRBJ2-2
abundance: .
v_gene: TRBV6-5
CDR3nt: TGTGCCAGCAGTCCCGGGACAGGAGACACCGGGGAGCTGTTTTTT
CDR3aa: CASSPGTGDTGELFF

d_gene: TRBD1
j_gene: TRBJ2-7
abundance: .
v_gene: TRBV29-1
CDR3nt: TGCAGCGCCGGAACCGGGACAGGGAGCTACGAGCAGTACTTC
CDR3aa: CSAGTGTGSYEQYF

d_gene: TRBD2
j_gene: TRBJ2-3
abundance: .
v_gene: TRBV19
CDR3nt: TGTGCCAGTTCGGGACTAGCGGGGGCAAGCACAGATACGCAGTATTTT
CDR3aa: CASSGLAGASTDTQYF

d_gene: .
j_gene: TRBJ2-3
abundance: once
v_gene: TRBV5-1
CDR3nt: TGCGCCAGCACCTCTAGAGTGGAGAGGCCGCGGGACACAGATACGCAGTATTTT
CDR3aa: CASTSRVERPRDTDTQYF

d_gene: .
j_gene: TRBJ1-5
abundance: .
v_gene: TRBV6-1
CDR3nt: TGTGCCAGCAGTGAAATAGGGGCAGCCCAGCCCCAGCATTTT
CDR3aa: CASSEIGAAQPQHF

d_gene: TRBD1
j_gene: TRBJ1-5
abundance: .
v_gene: TRBV27
CDR3nt: TGTGCCAGCAGTTCCCGGGACAGGGGGTTTCCCCCTCAGCCCCAGCATTTT
CDR3aa: CASSSRDRGFPPQPQHF

d_gene: .
j_gene: TRBJ2-1
abundance: .
v_gene: TRBV5-4
CDR3nt: TGTGCCAGCAGCTTGCAGGGGCGGAACAATGAGCAGTTCTTC
CDR3aa: CASSLQGRNNEQFF

d_gene: TRBD1
j_gene: TRBJ1-4
abundance: .
v_gene: TRBV15
CDR3nt: TGTGCCACCAGCAACAACAGGGGGCAAAGCGAAAAACTGTTTTTT
CDR3aa: CATSNNRGQSEKLFF

d_gene: .
j_gene: TRBJ2-4
abundance: once
v_gene: TRBV12-5
CDR3nt: TGTGCTAGTGGTTTGGCACCGAATGGACAGTTTATAGCCAAAAACATTCAGTACTTC
CDR3aa: CASGLAPNGQFIAKNIQYF

d_gene: .
j_gene: TRBJ1-6
abundance: .
v_gene: TRBV6-5
CDR3nt: TGTGCCAGCAGTTACCGGGGTCGTAATTCACCCCTCCACTTT
CDR3aa: CASSYRGRNSPLHF

d_gene: TRBD1
j_gene: TRBJ2-1
abundance: .
v_gene: TRBV11-1
CDR3nt: TGTGCCAGCGAGCGAGGGACAGGGACCGGAGAGCAGTTCTTC
CDR3aa: CASERGTGTGEQFF

d_gene: TRBD2
j_gene: TRBJ2-1
abundance: .
v_gene: TRBV6-6
CDR3nt: TGTGCCAGCAGTGAGCTTAGCGGGGGGGACAATGAGCAGTTCTTC
CDR3aa: CASSELSGGDNEQFF

d_gene: .
j_gene: TRBJ2-2
abundance: .
v_gene: TRBV7-6
CDR3nt: TGTGCCAGCAGCTCCCGACACCTAACCAACACCGGGGAGCTGTTTTTT
CDR3aa: CASSSRHLTNTGELFF

d_gene: .
j_gene: TRBJ1-1
abundance: .
v_gene: TRBV7-9
CDR3nt: TGTGCCAGCAGCTTAAGCAGGGTAGGCACTGAAGCTTTCTTT
CDR3aa: CASSLSRVGTEAFF

d_gene: TRBD2
j_gene: TRBJ2-3
abundance: .
v_gene: TRBV9
CDR3nt: TGTGCCAGCAGCGAGCCCTACGGACTAGCGGGGTCGACAGATACGCAGTATTTT
CDR3aa: CASSEPYGLAGSTDTQYF

d_gene: TRBD1
j_gene: TRBJ1-5
abundance: .
v_gene: TRBV6-1
CDR3nt: TGTGCCAGCAGTTCACAGGGGGGCAATCAGCCCCAGCATTTT
CDR3aa: CASSSQGGNQPQHF

d_gene: TRBD2
j_gene: TRBJ2-7
abundance: .
v_gene: TRBV6-1
CDR3nt: TGTGCCAGCAGTGAATTAAAAGGGAGCGGGAGCCTCTTGGAGCAGTACTTC
CDR3aa: CASSELKGSGSLLEQYF

d_gene: TRBD2
j_gene: TRBJ2-5
abundance: .
v_gene: TRBV28
CDR3nt: TGTGCCAGCAGTTTACAGCTAGCGGGGACCCAAGAGACCCAGTACTTC
CDR3aa: CASSLQLAGTQETQYF

d_gene: TRBD1
j_gene: TRBJ1-5
abundance: .
v_gene: TRBV2
CDR3nt: TGTGCCAGCAGTGAAACGTGGGACAGGGTCAATCAGCCCCAGCATTTT
CDR3aa: CASSETWDRVNQPQHF

d_gene: .
j_gene: TRBJ2-1
abundance: .
v_gene: TRBV6-5
CDR3nt: TGTGCCAGCAGTTATTACCCCCGCTACAATGAGCAGTTCTTC
CDR3aa: CASSYYPRYNEQFF

d_gene: .
j_gene: TRBJ1-2
abundance: .
v_gene: TRBV25-1
CDR3nt: TGTGCCAGCACCGCCACAGGTACCAACTATGGCTACACCTTC
CDR3aa: CASTATGTNYGYTF

d_gene: TRBD2
j_gene: TRBJ2-1
abundance: .
v_gene: TRBV2
CDR3nt: TGTGCCAGCAGTGAACTCCTAGCGGGAACTCTCAATGAGCAGTTCTTC
CDR3aa: CASSELLAGTLNEQFF

d_gene: .
j_gene: TRBJ2-1
abundance: .
v_gene: TRBV27
CDR3nt: TGTGCCAGCAGTTCGGGGCGGGGAGGGGGGGCTTACAATGAGCAGTTCTTC
CDR3aa: CASSSGRGGGAYNEQFF

d_gene: .
j_gene: TRBJ2-1
abundance: .
v_gene: TRBV9
CDR3nt: TGTGCCAGCAGCGTAGAAATCGAATCGGGGAATGAGCAGTTCTTC
CDR3aa: CASSVEIESGNEQFF

d_gene: TRBD2
j_gene: TRBJ2-7
abundance: once
v_gene: TRBV7-2
CDR3nt: TGTGCCAGCAGCTTTCTAGCGGGAGAGTACTACGAGCAGTACTTC
CDR3aa: CASSFLAGEYYEQYF

d_gene: .
j_gene: TRBJ2-7
abundance: .
v_gene: TRBV9
CDR3nt: TGTGCCAGCAGCCCCCAGGGTGGGTTTGAGCAGTACTTC
CDR3aa: CASSPQGGFEQYF

d_gene: .
j_gene: TRBJ1-1
abundance: .
v_gene: TRBV10-3
CDR3nt: TGTGCCACCCAAGGGGCGTCGGTGAACACTGAAGCTTTCTTT
CDR3aa: CATQGASVNTEAFF

d_gene: .
j_gene: TRBJ1-2
abundance: .
v_gene: TRBV6-1
CDR3nt: TGTGCCAGCAGCCTAATGAAGGGGGCTAACTATGGCTACACCTTC
CDR3aa: CASSLMKGANYGYTF

d_gene: .
j_gene: TRBJ2-1
abundance: .
v_gene: TRBV25-1
CDR3nt: TGTGCCAGCAGTGAATGGAGGGCTGCCTACAATGAGCAGTTCTTC
CDR3aa: CASSEWRAAYNEQFF

d_gene: TRBD1
j_gene: TRBJ1-6
abundance: .
v_gene: TRBV6-1
CDR3nt: TGTGCCAGCAGTGAATTTGGGACAGGGCATAATTCACCCCTCCACTTT
CDR3aa: CASSEFGTGHNSPLHF

d_gene: .
j_gene: TRBJ1-3
abundance: .
v_gene: TRBV4-1
CDR3nt: TGCGCCAGCAGCCAATGGGGGGCTGGAAACACCATATATTTT
CDR3aa: CASSQWGAGNTIYF

d_gene: TRBD1
j_gene: TRBJ2-6
abundance: .
v_gene: TRBV7-8
CDR3nt: TGTGCCAGCAGTTTCGCCCCGGGGCAGGGGGAAACTGGGGCCAACGTCCTGACTTTC
CDR3aa: CASSFAPGQGETGANVLTF

d_gene: .
j_gene: TRBJ1-2
abundance: .
v_gene: TRBV7-9
CDR3nt: TGTGCCAGCAGCTTAGGTTACTATGGCTACACCTTC
CDR3aa: CASSLGYYGYTF

d_gene: .
j_gene: TRBJ2-1
abundance: .
v_gene: TRBV18
CDR3nt: TGTGCCAGCTCACCAACCAGGGACTTGGCCAAAGGCTATGAGCAGTTCTTC
CDR3aa: CASSPTRDLAKGYEQFF

d_gene: TRBD1
j_gene: TRBJ1-1
abundance: .
v_gene: TRBV5-1
CDR3nt: TGCGCCAGCAGCTTCCAGGGGGCCACTGAAGCTTTCTTT
CDR3aa: CASSFQGATEAFF

d_gene: .
j_gene: TRBJ2-1
abundance: .
v_gene: TRBV27
CDR3nt: TGTGCCAGCAGTTTACCGGGATACAATGAGCAGTTCTTC
CDR3aa: CASSLPGYNEQFF

d_gene: .
j_gene: TRBJ2-1
abundance: .
v_gene: TRBV4-1
CDR3nt: TGCGCCAGCAGCCAAGTGTGGGGGGAGTACAATGAGCAGTTCTTC
CDR3aa: CASSQVWGEYNEQFF

d_gene: .
j_gene: TRBJ1-1
abundance: .
v_gene: TRBV28
CDR3nt: TGTGCCAGCAGTTCCTTTACCTACACTGAAGCTTTCTTT
CDR3aa: CASSSFTYTEAFF

d_gene: .
j_gene: TRBJ1-2
abundance: once
v_gene: TRBV13
CDR3nt: TGTGCCTCCATTGGATTTGACTATGGCTACACCTTC
CDR3aa: CASIGFDYGYTF

d_gene: TRBD2
j_gene: TRBJ2-7
abundance: medium-sized
v_gene: TRBV6-1
CDR3nt: TGTGCCAGCAGTGAAACTAGCGGGGGCGGGAACGAGCAGTACTTC
CDR3aa: CASSETSGGGNEQYF

d_gene: .
j_gene: TRBJ2-1
abundance: .
v_gene: TRBV11-2
CDR3nt: TGTGCCAGCAGCTTGTCCAGGGACGGTAAAAATGAGCAGTTCTTC
CDR3aa: CASSLSRDGKNEQFF

d_gene: .
j_gene: TRBJ2-2
abundance: .
v_gene: TRBV7-9
CDR3nt: TGTGCCAGCAGCTTAAAGGGGGTTACCGGGGAGCTGTTTTTT
CDR3aa: CASSLKGVTGELFF

d_gene: .
j_gene: TRBJ2-2
abundance: once
v_gene: TRBV7-9
CDR3nt: TGTGCCAGCACCCCACCTCCCGGGGAGCTGTTTTTT
CDR3aa: CASTPPPGELFF

d_gene: .
j_gene: TRBJ2-3
abundance: .
v_gene: TRBV28
CDR3nt: TGTGCCAGCAGTTCGTCAGGGACAGATACGCAGTATTTT
CDR3aa: CASSSSGTDTQYF

d_gene: .
j_gene: TRBJ2-3
abundance: .
v_gene: TRBV7-8
CDR3nt: TGTGCCAGCAGCCGACCCTCGGATACGCAGTATTTT
CDR3aa: CASSRPSDTQYF

d_gene: TRBD2
j_gene: TRBJ2-3
abundance: once
v_gene: TRBV27
CDR3nt: TGTGCCAGCAGTGCGGATAAGAATAGCGGGGGAAGACCCAGCACAGATACGCAGTATTTT
CDR3aa: CASSADKNSGGRPSTDTQYF

d_gene: .
j_gene: TRBJ1-4
abundance: .
v_gene: TRBV28
CDR3nt: TGTGCCAGCAGTTCGGTCTTCACAGGGAATGAAAAACTGTTTTTT
CDR3aa: CASSSVFTGNEKLFF

d_gene: TRBD2
j_gene: TRBJ2-3
abundance: .
v_gene: TRBV5-1
CDR3nt: TGCGCCAGCACGGCTAGCGGGGGGTCTAGCACAGATACGCAGTATTTT
CDR3aa: CASTASGGSSTDTQYF

d_gene: .
j_gene: TRBJ2-2
abundance: once
v_gene: TRBV7-9
CDR3nt: TGTGCCAGCAGCCCACAGGTTGGCGACGGGGAGCTGTTTTTT
CDR3aa: CASSPQVGDGELFF

d_gene: .
j_gene: TRBJ1-1
abundance: .
v_gene: TRBV7-9
CDR3nt: TGTGCCAGCAGCTTAATCGGTTTCATGAACACTGAAGCTTTCTTT
CDR3aa: CASSLIGFMNTEAFF